Presented here are 4 T cell receptor beta chains from one specimen sequenced in a study of Ad26.COV2.S vaccination and SARS-CoV-2 variants. Clones were sequenced by immunoSEQ multiplex PCR, and TCRdb holds only the in-frame ones, with some missing. The sample records about 350,000 clones, 80% to 90% being singletons. Treatment meaning: 19 received Ad26.COV2.S at low or high dose, single or two shots; roughly five received placebo; per-sample allocation not given. The samples were gathered on day 63 after the first injection of vaccine or placebo. Sequences were derived from peripheral blood, sampled in a trial of Ad26.COV2.S vaccine versus placebo. These receptors were taken from a person aged 18 to 59 who received the Ad26.COV2.S COVID-19 vaccine or a placebo.

The chain combines TRBV19 with TRBJ1-6, with TRBD1 matching over 7 bases. Germline V gene data show CDR1 as LNHDA and CDR2 as SQIVND (reference sequence). This CDR3 spans 15 amino acids. V shed 3 bases and J 6 bases; nucleotides not matched to a gene: 5. CDR3 amino acids: CASSMTQGGNSPLHF. For the CDR3, the DNA is TGTGCCAGTAGTATGACCCAGGGGGGTAATTCACCCCTCCACTTT.

V and J are TRBV7-2 and TRBJ2-1, with D perhaps TRBD1 (6 bases). Germline V lookup: CDR1 SGHTA, CDR2 FQGNSA. CDR3 size: 15 residues. The germline V and J ends were trimmed by 2 bases and 3 bases, with 11 bases remaining between them. The DNA of the CDR3 is TGTGCCAGCAGCTTATCCGGACAGTACTACAATGAGCAGTTCTTC. Translation: CASSLSGQYYNEQFF.

The chain carries TRBV7-2 and TRBJ1-3; TRBD1 is a possible D gene (5 bases). Germline-derived CDR1 and CDR2 are SGHTA and FQGNSA. V lost 1 base, J lost 0 bases, and 7 bases lay in between. The CDR3 totals 15 residues. In DNA form, the CDR3 reads TGTGCCAGCAGCTTAGGGGGGGTCTCTGGAAACACCATATATTTT. Translation: CASSLGGVSGNTIYF.

In nucleotides, the CDR3 is TGTGCCAGTAGGGAGGGGAATGGAAACACCATATATTTT. This translates into CASREGNGNTIYF. The rearrangement uses TRBV6-5 and TRBJ1-3, with D perhaps matching TRBD1 (5 bases). The V gene lost 9 bases and the J gene lost 3 bases, with 12 bases spanning the gap. The V gene's germline CDR1 is MNHEY and CDR2 SVGAGI. This CDR3 spans 13 amino acids.